This T cell receptor (beta chain) was captured by sequencing in a study of cytomegalovirus exposure and HLA in healthy donors. As for the study in general: Researchers found that 81% of 350 to 500 genotyped donors fell within the Caucasian-associated ancestry cluster.

Germline V gene sequence: CDR1 SGHDT, CDR2 YYEEEE. The CDR3 runs to 14 residues. Trimming removed 0 bases from V and 5 bases from J; junction bases left unmatched: 3. Vbeta (60) and Jbeta (13) primers were used in the PCR. How the authors handled the data: A follow-up analysis tallied some 80 million unique TCR beta chains, roughly 10 million shared. Repertoires were generated with immunoSEQ multiplex PCR, while TCRdb's copy carries only in-frame clones and drops some. V and J calls and clone size are given by that table; D and trimming were obtained from the DNA. In the table there are roughly 140,000 clones, roughly four fifths of which are singletons.

The sequencing sample was made of PBMCs. This receptor was taken from a human donor in good health. The gene calls are TRBV5-6 and TRBJ2-7; 9 bases are shared with TRBD1. The CDR3 protein is CASSLGQGGNEQYF. The DNA of the CDR3 is TGTGCCAGCAGCTTGGGACAGGGGGGGAACGAGCAGTACTTC.